Included here is one T cell receptor beta chain sequence, with context. This sample was taken from a study of human T cells and chemical hapten exposure. About the research overall: Patients got weekly scalp diphenylcyclopropenone doses over the roughly 22-week study. Enrolled patients were predominantly female and had alopecia areata, totalis or universalis. Patch tests put 0.01% DPC on the upper back, and the results were checked at 6 days.

Time point meaning: pre-sensitization, week 0. Regarding treatment: therapeutic diphenylcyclopropenone sensitization with weekly scalp DPC. Unfractionated whole blood yielded total RNA. The library tagged individual cDNA molecules with unique molecular identifiers. TCRdb re-derived calls from the RACE reads in MiXCR, one entry per CDR3 protein. The profile shows about 35,000 distinct CDR3 sequences, about 12% of them singletons. There are 15 residues in the CDR3. Germline assignment: CDR1 SGDLS and CDR2 YYNGEE. Trimming took 1 base from V and 5 from J; bases not matched to a gene: 6. This clonotype originated in a woman between 40 and 50 years old with alopecia areata. Some clones in this sample may be carry-over from other donors' samples. The input for sequencing was whole blood, taken in connection with sensitization to the hapten diphenylcyclopropenone (DPC). This chain links TRBV9 with TRBJ1-1; TRBD1 matches 9 bases. CDR3 amino acids: CASSVTGTGNTEAFF. The CDR3 DNA follows: TGTGCCAGCAGCGTAACCGGGACAGGGAATACTGAAGCTTTCTTT.